This record looks at one T cell receptor beta chain sequence and its context. The sample comes from a study of blood T cell repertoires in COVID-19. On the study more broadly: COVID-19 samples collected from the United States, Italy and Spain covered acute and convalescent phases. In each case, the material was cDNA or gDNA derived from T cells, B-cell-depleted T cells, or PBMCs.

Source study methods: Scientists estimated how many nucleated cells there were by amplifying reference gene primers. Profiled with immunoSEQ multiplex PCR; TCRdb holds only in-frame clones, not every one. V, J and clone size derive from that table, while D and trimming were established from the DNA sequence. Here the sample spans 30,000 to 40,000 clones, more than 75% being singletons. V was clipped by 3 bases and J by 5 bases, with 10 bases between them. CDR3 size: 13 residues. Germline V CDR1 and CDR2: SEHNR, FQNEAQ (reference sequence). The V gene is TRBV7-9, the J gene TRBJ2-5, with D possibly TRBD2 on 6 matching bases. Sequencing was done on a sample of peripheral blood. This clonotype was sampled from a human donor in a cohort sampled during active COVID-19. The CDR3 region is CASSFGGSETQYF. The CDR3 DNA is TGTGCCAGCAGCTTCGGGGGATCGGAGACCCAGTACTTC.